This TCR beta chain was identified during a study of molecular identifiers for immune sequencing clone quantification. The CDR3 sequence is 14 residues long. Germline V gene lookup returns CDR1 SEHNR and CDR2 FQNEAQ (reference sequence). V was shortened by 3 bases and J by 0 bases, with 7 bases between the two germline ends. This clonotype was counted ten times or more. Library preparation followed earlier protocols using designated TCR primers. TCRdb reanalysed the PCR reads using MiXCR and keeps one entry per CDR3 protein. Of approximately 630,000 distinct CDR3 sequences in the sample, roughly 23% are singletons; the top ten hold approximately 0.75%.

The chain is built from TRBV7-9 and TRBJ2-3, with unresolved D. The sequenced material came from naive CD8+ T cells from blood, with Jurkat cell RNA spiked in. Subset here: FACS-sorted CD8+CD4-CCR7+CD45RA+ naive T cells. The receptor comes from a human donor in good health. Some libraries in this study had Jurkat cell RNA spiked in. CDR3 nucleotide sequence: TGTGCCAGCAGCTTTGTTCGAAGCACAGATACGCAGTATTTT. Translated: CASSFVRSTDTQYF.